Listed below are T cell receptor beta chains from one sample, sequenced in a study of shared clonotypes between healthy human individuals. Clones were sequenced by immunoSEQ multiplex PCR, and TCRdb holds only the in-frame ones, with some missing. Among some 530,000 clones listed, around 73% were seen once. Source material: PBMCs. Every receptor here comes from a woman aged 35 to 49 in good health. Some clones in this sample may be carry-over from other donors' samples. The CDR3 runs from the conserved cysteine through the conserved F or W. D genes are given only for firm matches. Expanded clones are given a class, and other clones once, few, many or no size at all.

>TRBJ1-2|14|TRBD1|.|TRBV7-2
CASSLDQGVYGYTF
TGTGCCAGCAGCTTAGACCAGGGGGTCTATGGCTACACCTTC
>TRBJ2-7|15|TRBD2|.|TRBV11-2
CASSLGVPSGYEQYF
TGTGCCAGCAGCTTAGGGGTTCCTAGCGGCTACGAGCAGTACTTC
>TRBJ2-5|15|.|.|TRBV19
CASSILRGPQETQYF
TGTGCCAGTAGTATTCTTCGGGGACCTCAAGAGACCCAGTACTTC
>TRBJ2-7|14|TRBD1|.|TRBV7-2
CASCRDRGRNEQYF
TGTGCCAGCTGCCGGGACAGGGGCCGGAACGAGCAGTACTTC
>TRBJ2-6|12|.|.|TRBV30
CAWYPGANVLTF
TGTGCCTGGTACCCGGGGGCCAACGTCCTGACTTTC
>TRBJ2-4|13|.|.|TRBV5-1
CASSLGWGNIQYF
TGCGCCAGCAGCTTGGGTTGGGGTAACATTCAGTACTTC
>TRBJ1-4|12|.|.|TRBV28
CASSFLDGKLFF
TGTGCCAGCAGTTTCCTGGATGGGAAACTGTTTTTT
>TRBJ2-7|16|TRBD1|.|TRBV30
CAWSVRRDRSSYEQYF
TGTGCCTGGAGTGTTCGCCGGGACAGGAGCTCCTACGAGCAGTACTTC
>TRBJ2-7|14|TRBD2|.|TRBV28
CASSLRLAANEQYF
TGTGCCAGCAGTTTGAGACTAGCGGCGAACGAGCAGTACTTC
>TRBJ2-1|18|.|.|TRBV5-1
CASSLGGGASSSYNEQFF
TGCGCCAGCAGCCTGGGAGGCGGAGCCTCAAGCTCCTACAATGAGCAGTTCTTC
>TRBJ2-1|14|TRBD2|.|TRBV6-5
CASRRLAAYNEQFF
TGTGCCAGCAGGAGGCTAGCGGCCTACAATGAGCAGTTCTTC
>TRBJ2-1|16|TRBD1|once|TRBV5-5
CASTPTPTGGTNEQFF
TGTGCCAGCACCCCTACCCCAACAGGGGGCACAAATGAGCAGTTCTTC
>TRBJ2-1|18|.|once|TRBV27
CASSLWWPGTSRYNEQFF
TGTGCCAGCAGTTTATGGTGGCCGGGGACGTCCCGCTACAATGAGCAGTTCTTC
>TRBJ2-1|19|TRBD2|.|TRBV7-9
CASSSPGLAGLSSYNEQFF
TGTGCCAGCAGCTCCCCAGGACTAGCGGGCCTGAGCTCCTACAATGAGCAGTTCTTC
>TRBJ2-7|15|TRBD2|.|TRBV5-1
CASSLASGRAFEQYF
TGCGCCAGCAGCTTGGCTAGCGGGAGGGCCTTCGAGCAGTACTTC
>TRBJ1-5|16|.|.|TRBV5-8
CASSQERSMGNQPQHF
TGTGCCAGCAGCCAAGAGAGGAGCATGGGAAATCAGCCCCAGCATTTT
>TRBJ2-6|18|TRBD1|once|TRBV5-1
CASSRRQGYLSGANVLTF
TGCGCCAGCAGCAGACGACAGGGTTACCTATCTGGGGCCAACGTCCTGACTTTC
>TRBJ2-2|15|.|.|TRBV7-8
CASSLFGQNTGELFF
TGTGCCAGCAGCTTATTCGGCCAGAACACCGGGGAGCTGTTTTTT
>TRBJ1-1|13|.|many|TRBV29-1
CSVAVLGGTEAFF
TGCAGCGTTGCCGTCTTGGGGGGAACTGAAGCTTTCTTT
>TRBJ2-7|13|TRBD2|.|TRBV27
CASRTSGEYEQYF
TGTGCCAGCAGGACTAGCGGGGAGTACGAGCAGTACTTC
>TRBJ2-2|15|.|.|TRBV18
CASSPEGGNTGELFF
TGTGCCAGCTCACCGGAGGGCGGAAACACCGGGGAGCTGTTTTTT
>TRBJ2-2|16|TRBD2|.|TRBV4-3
CASSQAAGGPAGELFF
TGCGCCAGCAGCCAAGCAGCGGGAGGGCCCGCCGGGGAGCTGTTTTTT
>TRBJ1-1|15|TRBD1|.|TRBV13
CASSSPRGGNTEAFF
TGTGCCAGCAGCTCTCCCAGGGGGGGGAACACTGAAGCTTTCTTT
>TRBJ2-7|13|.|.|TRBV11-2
CASSRQLAYEQYF
TGTGCCAGCAGTCGACAGCTGGCCTACGAGCAGTACTTC
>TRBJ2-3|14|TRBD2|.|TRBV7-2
CASSLGGSADTQYF
TGTGCCAGCAGCTTGGGCGGGAGTGCAGATACGCAGTATTTT
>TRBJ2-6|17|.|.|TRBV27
CASSLYGSSSGANVLTF
TGTGCCAGCAGTTTATACGGGTCTTCCTCTGGGGCCAACGTCCTGACTTTC
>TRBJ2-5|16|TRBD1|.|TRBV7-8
CASSLRQGQGQETQYF
TGTGCCAGCAGCCTACGACAGGGTCAGGGACAAGAGACCCAGTACTTC
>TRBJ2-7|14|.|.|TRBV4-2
CASSQEDGSYEQYF
TGTGCCAGCAGCCAAGAGGACGGCTCCTACGAGCAGTACTTC
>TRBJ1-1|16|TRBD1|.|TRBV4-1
CASSDLGQGMNTEAFF
TGCGCCAGCAGTGATCTGGGACAGGGGATGAACACTGAAGCTTTCTTT
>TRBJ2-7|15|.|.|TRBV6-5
CARDPGTVSSYEQYF
TGTGCCAGGGACCCCGGGACGGTGAGCTCCTACGAGCAGTACTTC
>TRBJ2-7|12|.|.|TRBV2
CASSGHSYEQYF
TGTGCCAGCAGTGGTCACTCCTACGAGCAGTACTTC
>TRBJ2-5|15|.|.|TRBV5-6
CASSFGAGYKETQYF
TGTGCCAGCAGCTTTGGCGCAGGGTATAAAGAGACCCAGTACTTC
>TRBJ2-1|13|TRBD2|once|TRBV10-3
CAISLTSANEQFF
TGTGCCATCAGCCTGACTAGCGCCAATGAGCAGTTCTTC
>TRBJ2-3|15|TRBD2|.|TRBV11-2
CASSPRAGGTDTQYF
TGTGCCAGCAGCCCCCGAGCGGGAGGCACAGATACGCAGTATTTT
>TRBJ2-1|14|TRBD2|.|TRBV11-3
CASSLERGSNEQFF
TGTGCCAGCAGCTTAGAGCGCGGGAGCAATGAGCAGTTCTTC
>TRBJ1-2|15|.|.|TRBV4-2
CASSQGGAGNYGYTF
TGTGCCAGCAGCCAAGGGGGGGCAGGAAACTATGGCTACACCTTC
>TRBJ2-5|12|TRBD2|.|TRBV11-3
CASSFLAGGLNF
TGTGCCAGCAGCTTTCTAGCGGGAGGGCTTAACTTC
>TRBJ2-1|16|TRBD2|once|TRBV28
CASSSPRGGGVNEQFF
TGTGCCAGCAGTTCCCCCAGGGGCGGGGGGGTCAATGAGCAGTTCTTC